The 28 T cell receptor beta chains listed next were all sequenced from one sample in a study of blood T cell repertoires in COVID-19. Method: immunoSEQ multiplex PCR; TCRdb's copy keeps in-frame clones and lacks some. In the table there are 70,000 to 85,000 clones, over 85% of which are singletons. The sample comprised peripheral blood. These TCRs come from a human donor in a cohort sampled during active COVID-19.

V usage is TRBV2 and J usage is TRBJ2-7; possible D gene TRBD2, 6 bases. The CDR3 runs to 14 residues. CDR1 SNHLY and CDR2 FYNNEI come from the germline V gene. Between the trimmed V and J ends, which lost 3 bases and 5 bases, there was a span of 14 bases. The DNA of the CDR3 is TGTGCCAGCAGTGATCATGGAGGGATCGACGAGCAGTACTTC. It specifies CASSDHGGIDEQYF.

V and J are TRBV20-1 and TRBJ2-5; 7 bases align to TRBD2. This CDR3 has 11 amino acids. Germline V lookup: CDR1 DFQATT, CDR2 SNEGSKA (reference sequence). The J segment lost 12 bases and the V segment lost 3 bases, leaving 7 bases of the junction unmatched. CDR3 region: CSASAGRAEYF. The CDR3 coding sequence is TGCAGTGCTAGTGCGGGGAGGGCCGAGTACTTC.

J is TRBJ2-7 and V is TRBV28; 7 positions match TRBD2. This CDR3 spans 15 amino acids. The V and J ends lost 5 bases and 5 bases, in that order; junction bases with no gene match: 12. Germline V gene sequence: CDR1 MDHEN, CDR2 SYDVKM. CDR3 loop: CASSTAREQTDEQYF. In nucleotides, the CDR3 is TGTGCCAGCAGTACTGCGCGGGAGCAGACGGACGAGCAGTACTTC. Variable domain in full (rest from reference TRBV28 and TRBJ2-7): DVKVTQSSRYLVKRTGEKVFLECVQDMDHENMFWYRQDPGLGLRLIYFSYDVKMKEKGDIPEGYSVSREKKERFSLILESASTNQTSMYLCASSTAREQTDEQYFGPGTRLTVT.

The rearrangement links TRBV14 to TRBJ1-2; 10 positions agree with TRBD1. The CDR3 extends over 16 amino acids. J was trimmed by 8 bases and V by 1 base; bases with no gene match: 10. Germline CDR1 and CDR2: SGHDN and FVKESK. Here the CDR3 reads CASSQGRTGGYRGYTF. In DNA form, the CDR3 reads TGTGCCAGCAGCCAAGGCCGGACAGGGGGTTATCGAGGCTACACCTTC.

The chain recombines TRBV6-2 or TRBV6-3 with TRBJ2-3, with D uncertain. The CDR3 spans 13 residues. V lost 4 bases to trimming and J lost 15 bases, with 20 bases between them. Germline loops: CDR1 MNHEY, CDR2 SVGEGT. The CDR3 reads CASSFRLLAPGYF. CDR3 nucleotides: TGTGCCAGCAGTTTCCGACTTTTGGCCCCGGGTTATTTT.

The rearrangement links TRBV28 to TRBJ1-3, with D perhaps matching TRBD1 (5 bases). This CDR3 contains 16 residues. Germline loops: CDR1 MDHEN, CDR2 SYDVKM. Trimming pared 6 bases from V and 0 bases from J, leaving 15 bases between. DNA for the CDR3: TGTGCCAGCAGCCCTCTCGACAGCGTCTCTGGAAACACCATATATTTT. It is translated as CASSPLDSVSGNTIYF.

The V gene is TRBV6-1, the J gene TRBJ2-3; 10 bases are shared with TRBD2. The CDR3 totals 19 residues. Germline CDR1 reads MNHNS; CDR2 reads SASEGT. Germline trimming cut 2 bases from V and 2 bases from J; bases unmatched to any gene: 13. Written as DNA, the CDR3 is TGTGCCAGCAGTGAACGGTGGCTAGCGGGAGTTCCTAACACAGATACGCAGTATTTT. Protein product: CASSERWLAGVPNTDTQYF.

The rearrangement uses TRBV24-1 and TRBJ2-2; 9 bases align to TRBD1. CDR3 length equals 16 residues. Trimming took 2 bases from V and 3 from J; bases not matched to a gene: 3. The germline gives CDR1 KGHDR, CDR2 SFDVKD. CDR3 sequence: CATSDWDRVDTGELFF. For the CDR3, the DNA is TGTGCCACCAGTGATTGGGACAGGGTGGACACCGGGGAGCTGTTTTTT.

CDR3 residues: CASTSTFPLYEQYF. The CDR3 DNA reads TGTGCCAGCACCTCGACTTTTCCCTTATACGAGCAGTACTTC. The gene calls are TRBV28 and TRBJ2-7; D is unresolved. The CDR3 contains 14 residues. V was clipped by 7 bases and J by 4 bases, with 17 bases between them. Germline CDR1 is MDHEN and CDR2 is SYDVKM. The full variable domain, with the rest looked up from reference TRBV28 and TRBJ2-7, is DVKVTQSSRYLVKRTGEKVFLECVQDMDHENMFWYRQDPGLGLRLIYFSYDVKMKEKGDIPEGYSVSREKKERFSLILESASTNQTSMYLCASTSTFPLYEQYFGPGTRLTVT.

A single count supports this clone. The chain couples TRBV28 to TRBJ2-7, with 7 nucleotides matching TRBD2. CDR1 is MDHEN, CDR2 SYDVKM, per germline. The CDR3 is 14 amino acids. V lost 6 bases, J lost 0 bases, and 5 bases stayed unmatched. CDR3 bases: TGTGCCAGCAGCGTGGGGGGGAGCTCCTACGAGCAGTACTTC. It specifies CASSVGGSSYEQYF.

CDR3 DNA: TGCGCCAGCAGCTTGGTCCCCCACAGTGGTGGCTACGAGCAGTACTTC. Amino acid sequence: CASSLVPHSGGYEQYF. J is TRBJ2-7 and V is TRBV5-1; D is undetermined. CDR1 SGHRS and CDR2 YFSETQ come from the germline V gene. Trimming took 0 bases from V and 3 from J, leaving 16 bases between them. The CDR3 spans 16 residues. The full variable domain, rest sourced from reference TRBV5-1 and TRBJ2-7, is KAGVTQTPRYLIKTRGQQVTLSCSPISGHRSVSWYQQTPGQGLQFLFEYFSETQRNKGNFPGRFSGRQFSNSRSEMNVSTLELGDSALYLCASSLVPHSGGYEQYFGPGTRLTVT.

The chain links TRBV11-3 to TRBJ2-5, with TRBD1 matching 10 bases. Looked up from germline, CDR1 is SGHNT and CDR2 is YENEEA. This CDR3 comprises 16 residues. The J segment lost 4 bases and the V segment lost 3 bases, leaving 8 bases of the junction unmatched. The CDR3 loop reads CASSLYGGQGGETQYF. The CDR3 bases are TGTGCCAGCAGCTTGTATGGTGGACAGGGGGGAGAGACCCAGTACTTC.

This clone was seen a few times. The chain carries TRBV7-9 and TRBJ1-5, with D unresolved. CDR1 SEHNR and CDR2 FQNEAQ come from the germline V gene (reference sequence). The V gene lost 1 base and the J gene lost 6 bases, with 4 bases spanning the gap. CDR3 length: 12 residues. CDR3 loop: CASSLGAQPQHF. The CDR3 DNA follows: TGTGCCAGCAGCTTAGGGGCTCAGCCCCAGCATTTT.

The rearrangement uses TRBV27 and TRBJ2-3, with 15 bases lining up with TRBD2. Germline CDR1 reads MNHEY; CDR2 reads SMNVEV (reference sequence). With V trimmed by 2 bases and J by 3 bases, 3 bases remained unmatched. The CDR3 sequence is 17 residues long. CDR3 protein: CASSLKGTSGRTDTQYF. Written as DNA, the CDR3 is TGTGCCAGCAGTTTAAAGGGGACTAGCGGGAGGACAGATACGCAGTATTTT.

The chain combines TRBV7-9 with TRBJ2-1; 10 positions match TRBD2. V trimming: 8 bases; J trimming: 5 bases; junction bases outside the gene matches: 18. CDR1 is SEHNR, CDR2 FQNEAQ, per germline (reference sequence). The CDR3 spans 18 residues. This chain's CDR3 is CASGGVGPSGRRDNEQFF. In DNA form, the CDR3 reads TGTGCCAGCGGGGGGGTCGGGCCTAGCGGGAGAAGGGACAATGAGCAGTTCTTC.

This chain joins TRBV15 and TRBJ2-7; 9 bases map to TRBD2. This CDR3 is built from 18 residues. Losses at the gene ends were 0 bases for V and 2 bases for J; bases not matched to a gene: 11. Germline CDR1 is LNHNV and CDR2 is YYDKDF (reference sequence). The CDR3 is CATSRDLSDASGAYEQYF. In DNA form, the CDR3 reads TGTGCCACCAGCAGAGATTTAAGTGACGCTAGCGGGGCCTACGAGCAGTACTTC. Variable domain in full (rest from reference TRBV15 and TRBJ2-7): DAMVIQNPRYQVTQFGKPVTLSCSQTLNHNVMYWYQQKSSQAPKLLFHYYDKDFNNEADTPDNFQSRRPNTSFCFLDIRSPGLGDTAMYLCATSRDLSDASGAYEQYFGPGTRLTVT.

The chain employs TRBV10-3 and TRBJ2-7, with D perhaps matching TRBD2 (5 bases). The CDR3 is made up of 14 amino acids. CDR1 is ENHRY, CDR2 SYGVKD, per germline. Trimming removed 5 bases from V and 3 bases from J, with 14 bases in between. The CDR3 DNA is TGTGCCATCAGTACTTCCGGTAGCGACTACGAGCAGTACTTC. This gives the protein CAISTSGSDYEQYF.

This clone was picked up a small number of times. The rearrangement joins TRBV9 to TRBJ2-7, with TRBD2 identical over 7 bases. The germline V gene has CDR1 SGDLS and CDR2 YYNGEE. The junction had 8 bases not matched to a gene; V was cut back by 4 bases and J by 7 bases. This CDR3 is 13 amino acids long. The CDR3 reads CASSPGLVGEQYF. In DNA, the CDR3 is TGTGCCAGCAGCCCCGGACTAGTTGGGGAGCAGTACTTC.

This rearrangement joins TRBV11-1 to TRBJ2-3; no reliable D call. The CDR3 runs to 13 residues. Trimming shortened V by 3 bases and J by 5 bases, and 9 bases separated the two germline ends. Germline assignment: CDR1 SGHAT and CDR2 FQDESV (reference sequence). CDR3 coding DNA: TGTGCCAGCAGCTTCCACGGTGGAGATACGCAGTATTTT. Its protein product is CASSFHGGDTQYF.

This chain joins TRBV4-3 and TRBJ2-2, with 8 bases fitting TRBD1. Trimming at V came to 0 bases and at J to 1 base, leaving 4 bases not matched to a gene. CDR1 and CDR2 (germline): LGHNA, YSLEER. This CDR3 is 17 amino acids long. The CDR3 loop is CASSQDRTGMNTGELFF. CDR3 DNA sequence: TGCGCCAGCAGCCAAGACCGGACAGGGATGAACACCGGGGAGCTGTTTTTT.

CDR3 sequence: CASSLSGGAYNEQFF. The CDR3 DNA sequence: TGTGCCAGCAGTTTATCGGGGGGAGCCTACAATGAGCAGTTCTTC. The J gene is TRBJ2-1, the V gene TRBV28, with 7 bases identical to TRBD2. This CDR3 is built from 15 residues. Germline V gives CDR1 MDHEN, CDR2 SYDVKM. V trimming: 1 base; J trimming: 2 bases; junction bases outside the gene matches: 2.

The gene calls are TRBV10-3 and TRBJ2-7; 8 bases line up with TRBD1. Trimming at V came to 6 bases and at J to 4 bases, leaving 8 bases not matched to a gene. The CDR3 extends over 14 amino acids. CDR1 and CDR2 from the germline V gene are ENHRY and SYGVKD. The CDR3 bases are TGTGCCATCAGGATGGACAGGGTGAAATACGAGCAGTACTTC. Protein sequence: CAIRMDRVKYEQYF.

The chain combines TRBV5-5 with TRBJ2-1; 11 bases agree with TRBD2. Germline V gene data show CDR1 as SGHKS and CDR2 as YYEKEE (reference sequence). V lost 4 bases and J lost 8; bases outside the gene matches: 5. The CDR3 extends over 14 amino acids. Here the CDR3 DNA reads TGTGCCAGCAGCGTTAGCGGGAGGGCCGATGAGCAGTTCTTC. Its translation is CASSVSGRADEQFF.

This rearrangement joins TRBV7-9 to TRBJ1-2; tentatively, D is TRBD1 (5 bases). The germline V gene encodes CDR1 SEHNR and CDR2 FQNEAQ (reference sequence). V dropped 1 base and J dropped 6 bases, with 15 bases sitting between them. CDR3 length equals 15 residues. The CDR3 coding sequence is TGTGCCAGCAGCTTAGAGGACTATGGGGGTAATGGCTACACCTTC. This sequence encodes CASSLEDYGGNGYTF.

This clone was seen only a few times. J is TRBJ1-1 and V is TRBV9; perhaps TRBD1 as D (5 bases). The CDR3 is 13 amino acids. Germline V gene sequence: CDR1 SGDLS, CDR2 YYNGEE. Trimming cost V 2 bases and J 3 bases, with 8 bases left between them. The CDR3 here is CASSVLGDTEAFF. In DNA, the CDR3 is TGTGCCAGCAGCGTCTTAGGGGACACTGAAGCTTTCTTT.

V usage is TRBV5-4 and J usage is TRBJ2-5; 15 bases fit TRBD2. This CDR3 spans 16 amino acids. Trimming at V came to 4 bases and at J to 2 bases, leaving 3 bases not matched to a gene. Germline CDR1 and CDR2: SGHNT and YYREEE (reference sequence). The CDR3 bases are TGTGCCAGCAGCCGGGGACTAGCGGGAGGTCAAGAGACCCAGTACTTC. This encodes CASSRGLAGGQETQYF.

This rearrangement joins TRBV5-4 to TRBJ2-3, with 11 nucleotides matching TRBD2. V shed 0 bases, J shed 0 bases, and the junction held 3 bases outside the gene matches. CDR3 length equals 17 residues. The V gene's germline CDR1 is SGHNT and CDR2 YYREEE (reference sequence). As DNA, the CDR3 is TGTGCCAGCAGCTTGGGACTAGCGGGACCTAGCACAGATACGCAGTATTTT. Protein sequence: CASSLGLAGPSTDTQYF.

The V gene is TRBV19, the J gene TRBJ1-6, with 7 nucleotides matching TRBD1. CDR1 is LNHDA and CDR2 is SQIVND in the germline V gene (reference sequence). There are 14 residues in the CDR3. The V segment lost 5 bases and the J segment 8 bases; nucleotides outside the gene matches: 6. CDR3 nucleotides: TGTGCCAGTAGTTCACAGGGGTTGGATTCACCCCTCCACTTT. It translates to CASSSQGLDSPLHF.